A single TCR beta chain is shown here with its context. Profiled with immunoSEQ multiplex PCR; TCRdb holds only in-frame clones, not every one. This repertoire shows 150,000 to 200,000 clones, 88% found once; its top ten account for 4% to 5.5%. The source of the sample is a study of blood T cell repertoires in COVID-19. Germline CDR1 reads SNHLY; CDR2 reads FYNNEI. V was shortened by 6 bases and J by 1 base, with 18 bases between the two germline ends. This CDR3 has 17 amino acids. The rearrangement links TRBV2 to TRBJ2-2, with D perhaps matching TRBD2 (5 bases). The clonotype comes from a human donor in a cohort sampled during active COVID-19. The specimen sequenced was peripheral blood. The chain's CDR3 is CASSYASAGGNTGELFF. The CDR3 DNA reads TGTGCCAGCAGCTATGCCTCGGCGGGCGGGAACACCGGGGAGCTGTTTTTT.